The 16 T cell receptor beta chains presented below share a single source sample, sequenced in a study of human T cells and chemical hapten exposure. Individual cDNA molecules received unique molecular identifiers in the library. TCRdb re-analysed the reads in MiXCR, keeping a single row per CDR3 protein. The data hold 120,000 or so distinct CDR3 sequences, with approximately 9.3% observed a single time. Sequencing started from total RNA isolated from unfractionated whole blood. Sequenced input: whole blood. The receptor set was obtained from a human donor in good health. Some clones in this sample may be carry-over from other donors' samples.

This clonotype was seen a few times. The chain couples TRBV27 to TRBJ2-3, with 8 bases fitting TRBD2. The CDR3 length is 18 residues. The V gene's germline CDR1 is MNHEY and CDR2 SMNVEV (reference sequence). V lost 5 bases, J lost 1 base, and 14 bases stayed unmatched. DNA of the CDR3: TGTGCCAGCAGTAAACGGAGCGGGAGCGCCCTCGGCACAGATACGCAGTATTTT. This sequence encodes CASSKRSGSALGTDTQYF.

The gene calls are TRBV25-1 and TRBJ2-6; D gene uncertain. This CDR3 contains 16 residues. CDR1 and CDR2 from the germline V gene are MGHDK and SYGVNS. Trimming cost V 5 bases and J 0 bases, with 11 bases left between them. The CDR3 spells CASSKTERSGANVLTF. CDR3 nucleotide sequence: TGTGCCAGCAGTAAAACAGAACGCTCTGGGGCCAACGTCCTGACTTTC.

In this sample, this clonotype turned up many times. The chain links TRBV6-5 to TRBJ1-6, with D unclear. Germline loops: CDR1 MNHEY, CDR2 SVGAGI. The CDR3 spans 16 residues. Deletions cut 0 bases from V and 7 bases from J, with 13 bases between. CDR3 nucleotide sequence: TGTGCCAGCAGTTACTCGTCCTGGGAGAGGAATTCACCCCTCCACTTT. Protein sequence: CASSYSSWERNSPLHF.

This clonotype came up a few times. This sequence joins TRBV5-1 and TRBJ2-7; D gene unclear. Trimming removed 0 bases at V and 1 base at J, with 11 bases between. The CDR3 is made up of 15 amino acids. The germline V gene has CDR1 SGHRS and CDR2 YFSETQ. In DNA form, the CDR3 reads TGCGCCAGCAGCTTGGCGGCAGGCCCTTCCTACGAGCAGTACTTC. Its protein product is CASSLAAGPSYEQYF.

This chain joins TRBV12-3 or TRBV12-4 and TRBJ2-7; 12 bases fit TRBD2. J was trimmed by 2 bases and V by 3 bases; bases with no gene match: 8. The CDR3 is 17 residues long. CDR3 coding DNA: TGTGCCAGCAGTTTGACTAGCGGGGGCTCCGAAGCCTACGAGCAGTACTTC. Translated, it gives CASSLTSGGSEAYEQYF.

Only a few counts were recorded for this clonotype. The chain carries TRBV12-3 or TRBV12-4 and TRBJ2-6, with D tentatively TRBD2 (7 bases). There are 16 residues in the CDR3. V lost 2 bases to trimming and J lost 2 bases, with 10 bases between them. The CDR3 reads CASSLRGGAGANVLTF. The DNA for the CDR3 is TGTGCCAGCAGTTTAAGGGGGGGCGCTGGGGCCAACGTCCTGACTTTC.

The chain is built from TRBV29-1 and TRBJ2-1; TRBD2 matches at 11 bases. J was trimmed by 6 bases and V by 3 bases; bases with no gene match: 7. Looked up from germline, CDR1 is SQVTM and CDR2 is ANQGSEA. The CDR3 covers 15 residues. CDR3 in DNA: TGCAGCGTTGAGACAGCGGGACTAGCGGTCAATGAGCAGTTCTTC. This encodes CSVETAGLAVNEQFF.

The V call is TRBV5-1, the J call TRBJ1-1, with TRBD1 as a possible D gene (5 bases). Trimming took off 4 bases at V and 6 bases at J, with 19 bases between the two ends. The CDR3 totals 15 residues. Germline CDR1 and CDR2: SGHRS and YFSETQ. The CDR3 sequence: CASSQQGSLPSEAFF. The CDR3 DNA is TGCGCCAGCAGCCAGCAGGGTTCCTTACCCTCTGAAGCTTTCTTT. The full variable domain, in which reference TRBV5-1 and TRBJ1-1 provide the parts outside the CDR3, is KAGVTQTPRYLIKTRGQQVTLSCSPISGHRSVSWYQQTPGQGLQFLFEYFSETQRNKGNFPGRFSGRQFSNSRSEMNVSTLELGDSALYLCASSQQGSLPSEAFFGQGTRLTVV.

The chain's CDR3 is CASSSVASDGLAGNEQFF. The CDR3 coding sequence is TGTGCCAGCAGCTCAGTAGCCTCCGACGGACTAGCGGGCAATGAGCAGTTCTTC. This sequence joins TRBV7-2 and TRBJ2-1, with TRBD2 identical over 11 bases. The CDR3 is 18 amino acids. Germline V CDR1 and CDR2: SGHTA, FQGNSA. Losses at the gene ends were 4 bases for V and 6 bases for J; bases not matched to a gene: 14.

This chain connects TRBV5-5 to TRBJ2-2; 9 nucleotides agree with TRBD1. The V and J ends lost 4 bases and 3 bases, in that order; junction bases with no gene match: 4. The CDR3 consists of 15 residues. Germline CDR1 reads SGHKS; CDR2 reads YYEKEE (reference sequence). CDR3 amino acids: CASSAGTGYTGELFF. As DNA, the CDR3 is TGTGCCAGCAGCGCCGGGACAGGGTACACCGGGGAGCTGTTTTTT.

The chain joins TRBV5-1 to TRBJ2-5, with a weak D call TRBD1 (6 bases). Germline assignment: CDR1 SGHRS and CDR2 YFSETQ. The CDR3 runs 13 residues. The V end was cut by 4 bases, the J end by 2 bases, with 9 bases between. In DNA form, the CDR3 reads TGCGCCAGCAGCGACGGACAGCAAGAGACCCAGTACTTC. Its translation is CASSDGQQETQYF.

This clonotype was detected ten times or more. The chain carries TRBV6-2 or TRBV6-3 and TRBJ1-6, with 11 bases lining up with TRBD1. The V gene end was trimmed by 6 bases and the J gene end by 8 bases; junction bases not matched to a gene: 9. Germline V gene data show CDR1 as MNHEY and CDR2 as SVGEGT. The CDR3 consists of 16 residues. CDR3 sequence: CASSELGQGADSPLHF. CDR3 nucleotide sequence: TGTGCCAGCAGCGAGCTCGGACAGGGGGCGGATTCACCCCTCCACTTT.

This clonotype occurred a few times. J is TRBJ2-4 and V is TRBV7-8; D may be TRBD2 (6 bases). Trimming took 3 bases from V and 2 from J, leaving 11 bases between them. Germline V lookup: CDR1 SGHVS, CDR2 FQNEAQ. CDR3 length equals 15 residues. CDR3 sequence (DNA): TGTGCCAGCAGCTTGGAGGGGTTCCCCAAAAACATTCAGTACTTC. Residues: CASSLEGFPKNIQYF.

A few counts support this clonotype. The CDR3 loop reads CATADGTDTQYF. The CDR3, as DNA: TGTGCCACCGCGGACGGCACAGATACGCAGTATTTT. The chain recombines TRBV24-1 with TRBJ2-3, with D unclear. Germline V gene data show CDR1 as KGHDR and CDR2 as SFDVKD. The CDR3 contains 12 residues. The V end lost 9 bases, the J end lost 1 base, and 7 bases lay between the germline ends.

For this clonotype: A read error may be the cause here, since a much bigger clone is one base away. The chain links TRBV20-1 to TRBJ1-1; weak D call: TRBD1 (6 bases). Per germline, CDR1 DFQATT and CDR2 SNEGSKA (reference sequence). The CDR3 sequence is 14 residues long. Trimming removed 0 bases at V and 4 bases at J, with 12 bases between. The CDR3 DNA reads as TGCAGTGCTAGAGATACGACAGGTTCCACTGAAGCTTTCTTT. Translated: CSARDTTGSTEAFF.

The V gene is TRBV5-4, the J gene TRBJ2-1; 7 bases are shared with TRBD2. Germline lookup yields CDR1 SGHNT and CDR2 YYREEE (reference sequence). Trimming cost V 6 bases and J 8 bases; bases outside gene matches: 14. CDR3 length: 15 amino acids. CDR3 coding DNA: TGTGCCAGCACCGAGTTTGGCGGGAGATCTCATGAGCAGTTCTTC. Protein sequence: CASTEFGGRSHEQFF.